Given below is one T cell receptor beta chain in context. V was pared by 4 bases and J by 13 bases, with 16 bases between. Germline-derived CDR1 and CDR2 are SGHRS and YFSETQ. The CDR3 sequence is 12 residues long. Full-length variable regions came from constant-region reverse primers plus semi-nested Nested Universal Primer A PCR. TCRdb processed the 5' RACE reads anew with MiXCR; each CDR3 protein has one entry. The table lists a few thousand distinct CDR3 sequences, 55% to 75% of them singletons. This receptor was identified in a female donor with breast cancer. Material for sequencing was naive CD4+ T cells sorted from blood. Subset indicated: naive CD4+ T cells, CD4+CD45RA+CD25-. The rearrangement links TRBV5-1 to TRBJ2-3; unclear D gene. Here the CDR3 DNA reads TGCGCCAGCAGCGTAGACCAGGACGTAAAGTATTTT. This codes for CASSVDQDVKYF. Supplemented by reference TRBV5-1 and TRBJ2-3, the full variable domain reads KAGVTQTPRYLIKTRGQQVTLSCSPISGHRSVSWYQQTPGQGLQFLFEYFSETQRNKGNFPGRFSGRQFSNSRSEMNVSTLELGDSALYLCASSVDQDVKYFGPGTRLTVL.